This entry describes one T cell receptor (beta chain). The assay was run at deep level. Method: immunoSEQ multiplex PCR; TCRdb's copy keeps in-frame clones and lacks some. The sample shows over 2,000,000 clones, around 93% of them seen only once. V was cut by 0 bases and J by 8 bases, with 10 bases left in between. Germline CDR1 is SGHVS and CDR2 is FQNEAQ. This CDR3 has 14 amino acids. These data come from a study of shared clonotypes between healthy human individuals. In the naive CD8 group, cells lacked CD45RO and were positively selected for CCR7, so terminally differentiated effector memory CD45RA+ cells were left out.

The TCR originated in a man between 18 and 35 years old in good health. Some clones in this sample may be carry-over from other donors' samples. The material sequenced was naive CD8+ T cells from PBMCs. The genes are TRBV7-8 and TRBJ1-4; D uncertain. The CDR3 DNA sequence: TGTGCCAGCAGCTTAGCGTTAGAAACGGAAAAACTGTTTTTT. Its translation is CASSLALETEKLFF.